This T cell receptor beta chain was identified in a study of graft-versus-host responses after intestinal transplantation. Study information: Transplantation in recipients was multivisceral, liver-intestinal, or isolated intestinal. Study observations and caveats: The study found high graft-versus-host to host-versus-graft clonal ratios in allografts of patients with graft-donor T cell macrochimerism.

Comment on this clone: Its specificity is unknown.

Clones were sequenced by immunoSEQ multiplex PCR, and TCRdb holds only the in-frame ones, with some missing. The sample consists of about 71,000 clones, about 94% of them appearing once. V was shortened by 3 bases and J by 3 bases, with 9 bases between the two germline ends. CDR1 SNHLY and CDR2 FYNNEI come from the germline V gene. The CDR3 is 15 residues long. The sample consisted of unstimulated CD8+ T cells sorted from spleen or lymph node cells, taken before intestinal transplant. The V gene is TRBV2, the J gene TRBJ1-6; D might be TRBD1 (5 bases). The receptor was derived from a human donor who received an intestinal transplant. The DNA of the CDR3 is TGTGCCAGCAGTGAGGGACCCCGCTATAATTCACCCCTCCACTTT. It translates to CASSEGPRYNSPLHF.